This TCR beta chain was sequenced in a study of T cells in Graves' hyperthyroidism and ophthalmopathy. TCR beta CDR3 regions were amplified from RNA. During a first-round RT-PCR of the TCR CDR3, the HTBI primer set was used. TCRdb redid the calling of the multiplex PCR reads with MiXCR, one entry per CDR3 protein. The repertoire includes more than 300,000 distinct CDR3 sequences, approximately 15% of them detected once, and around 20% sits in the top ten. This clonotype occurred many times. V was clipped by 1 base and J by 3 bases; unmatched bases: 11. CDR1 SGHTA and CDR2 FQGNSA come from the germline V gene. This CDR3 contains 17 residues.

J is TRBJ2-7 and V is TRBV7-2, with 8 bases fitting TRBD1. Sequencing was performed on blood. The clonotype comes from a woman between 25 and 40 years old with Graves' ophthalmopathy. CDR3 in DNA: TGTGCCAGCAGCTTAGTATCCGGCAGGGGGCCCCTCTACGAGCAGTACTTC. It is translated as CASSLVSGRGPLYEQYF. Complete variable domain (other parts from reference TRBV7-2 and TRBJ2-7): GAGVSQSPSNKVTEKGKDVELRCDPISGHTALYWYRQSLGQGLEFLIYFQGNSAPDKSGLPSDRFSAERTGGSVSTLTIQRTQQEDSAVYLCASSLVSGRGPLYEQYFGPGTRLTVT.